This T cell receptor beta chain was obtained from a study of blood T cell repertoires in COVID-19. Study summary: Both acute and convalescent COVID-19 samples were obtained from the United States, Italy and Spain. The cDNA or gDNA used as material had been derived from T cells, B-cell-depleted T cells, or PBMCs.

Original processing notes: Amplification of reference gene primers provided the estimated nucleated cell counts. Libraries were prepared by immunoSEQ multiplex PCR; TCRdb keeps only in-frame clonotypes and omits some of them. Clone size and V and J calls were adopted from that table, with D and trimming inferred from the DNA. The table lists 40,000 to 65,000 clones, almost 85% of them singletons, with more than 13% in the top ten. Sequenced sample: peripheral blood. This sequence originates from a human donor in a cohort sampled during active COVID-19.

The CDR3 is CASSPGGAEGPYF. The CDR3 bases are TGTGCCAGCAGTCCAGGCGGGGCGGAGGGGCCGTACTTC. The chain uses TRBV12-3 or TRBV12-4 and TRBJ2-7, with D possibly matching TRBD2 (6 bases). V lost 5 bases and J 12 bases, leaving 20 bases between the germline ends. The CDR3 covers 13 residues.